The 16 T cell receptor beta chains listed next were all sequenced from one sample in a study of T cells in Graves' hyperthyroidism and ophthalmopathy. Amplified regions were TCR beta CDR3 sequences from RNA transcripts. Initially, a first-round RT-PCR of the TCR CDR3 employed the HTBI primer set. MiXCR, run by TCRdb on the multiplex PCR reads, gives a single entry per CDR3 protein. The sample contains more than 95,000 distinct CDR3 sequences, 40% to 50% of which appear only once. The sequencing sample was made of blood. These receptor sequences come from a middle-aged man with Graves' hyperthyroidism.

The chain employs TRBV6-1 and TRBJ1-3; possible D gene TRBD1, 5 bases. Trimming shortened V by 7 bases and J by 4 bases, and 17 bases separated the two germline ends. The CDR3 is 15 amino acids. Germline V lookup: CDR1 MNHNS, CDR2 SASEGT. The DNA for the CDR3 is TGTGCCAGCACCAAAAACAGACAGCGGGGAAACACCATATATTTT. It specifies CASTKNRQRGNTIYF.

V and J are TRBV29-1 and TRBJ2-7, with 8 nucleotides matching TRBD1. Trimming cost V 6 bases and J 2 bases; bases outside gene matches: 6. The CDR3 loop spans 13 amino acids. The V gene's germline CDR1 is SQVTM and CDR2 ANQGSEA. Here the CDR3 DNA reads TGCAGCGTCCGAGGGACAGGAACCTACGAGCAGTACTTC. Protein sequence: CSVRGTGTYEQYF.

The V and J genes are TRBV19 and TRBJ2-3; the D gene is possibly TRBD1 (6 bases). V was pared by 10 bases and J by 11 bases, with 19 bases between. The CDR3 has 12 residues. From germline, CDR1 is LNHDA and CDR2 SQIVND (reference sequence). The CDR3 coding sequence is TGTGCCACAAGGACAGCTTACAATGAGCAGTATTTT. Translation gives CATRTAYNEQYF. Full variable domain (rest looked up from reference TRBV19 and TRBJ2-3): DGGITQSPKYLFRKEGQNVTLSCEQNLNHDAMYWYRQDPGQGLRLIYYSQIVNDFQKGDIAEGYSVSREKKESFPLTVTSAQKNPTAFYLCATRTAYNEQYFGPGTRLTVL.

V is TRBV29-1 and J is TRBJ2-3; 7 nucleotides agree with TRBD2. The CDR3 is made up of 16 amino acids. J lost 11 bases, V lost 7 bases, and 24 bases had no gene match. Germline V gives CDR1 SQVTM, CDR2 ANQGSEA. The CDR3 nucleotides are TGCAGCGCCGATCCCTACCTAACTAGCGCCTACAATGAGCAGTATTTT. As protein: CSADPYLTSAYNEQYF.

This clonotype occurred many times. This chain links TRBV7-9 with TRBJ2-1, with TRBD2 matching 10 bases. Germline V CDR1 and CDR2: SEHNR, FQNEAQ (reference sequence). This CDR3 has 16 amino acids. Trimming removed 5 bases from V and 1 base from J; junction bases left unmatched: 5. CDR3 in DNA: TGTGCCAGCAGCCCACAAGCGGGAGGGTCCTACAATGAGCAGTTCTTC. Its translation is CASSPQAGGSYNEQFF.

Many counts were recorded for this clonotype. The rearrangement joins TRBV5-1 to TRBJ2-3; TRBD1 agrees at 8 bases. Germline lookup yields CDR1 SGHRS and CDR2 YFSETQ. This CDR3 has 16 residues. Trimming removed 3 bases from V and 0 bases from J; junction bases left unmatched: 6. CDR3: CASSSTGGTSTDTQYF. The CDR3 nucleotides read TGCGCCAGCAGCTCAACAGGGGGGACTAGCACAGATACGCAGTATTTT.

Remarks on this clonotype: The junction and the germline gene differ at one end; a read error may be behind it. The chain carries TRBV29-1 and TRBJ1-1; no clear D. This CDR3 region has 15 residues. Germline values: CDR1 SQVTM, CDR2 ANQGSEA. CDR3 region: CSVEVWAAMNTEAFF. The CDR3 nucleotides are TGCAGCGTTGAAGTTTGGGCGGCTATGAACACGGAAGCTTTCTTT.

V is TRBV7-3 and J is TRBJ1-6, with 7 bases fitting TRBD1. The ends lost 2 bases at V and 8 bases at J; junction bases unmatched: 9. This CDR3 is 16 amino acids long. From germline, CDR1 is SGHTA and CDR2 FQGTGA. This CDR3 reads CASSLVYRGQYSPLHF. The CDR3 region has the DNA TGTGCCAGCAGCTTAGTCTATAGGGGACAGTATTCACCCCTCCACTTT.

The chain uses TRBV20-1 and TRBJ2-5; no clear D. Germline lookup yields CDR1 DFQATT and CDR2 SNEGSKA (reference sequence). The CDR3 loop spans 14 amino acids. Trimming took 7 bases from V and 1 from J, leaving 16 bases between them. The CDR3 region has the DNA TGCAGTGTTCGGAACAGAGAAATCCAAGAGACCCAGTACTTC. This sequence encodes CSVRNREIQETQYF.

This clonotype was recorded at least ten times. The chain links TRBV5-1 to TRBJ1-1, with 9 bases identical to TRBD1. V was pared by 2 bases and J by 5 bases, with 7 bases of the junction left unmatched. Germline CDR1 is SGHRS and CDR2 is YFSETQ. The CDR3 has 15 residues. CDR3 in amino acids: CASSFTGGAGTEAFF. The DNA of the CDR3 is TGCGCCAGCAGCTTTACAGGGGGCGCGGGGACTGAAGCTTTCTTT.

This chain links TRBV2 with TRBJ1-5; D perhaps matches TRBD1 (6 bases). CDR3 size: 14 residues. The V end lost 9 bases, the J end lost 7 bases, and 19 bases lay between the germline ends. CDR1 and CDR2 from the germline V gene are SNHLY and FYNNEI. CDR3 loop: CASASDRRVQPQHF. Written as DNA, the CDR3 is TGTGCCAGTGCATCGGACAGACGGGTCCAGCCCCAGCATTTT.

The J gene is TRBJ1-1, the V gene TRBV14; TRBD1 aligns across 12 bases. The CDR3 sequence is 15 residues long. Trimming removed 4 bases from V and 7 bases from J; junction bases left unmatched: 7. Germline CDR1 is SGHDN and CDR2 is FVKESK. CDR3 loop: CASSLLGTGGSEAFF. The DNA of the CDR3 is TGTGCCAGCAGCCTTCTCGGGACAGGGGGCAGTGAAGCTTTCTTT.

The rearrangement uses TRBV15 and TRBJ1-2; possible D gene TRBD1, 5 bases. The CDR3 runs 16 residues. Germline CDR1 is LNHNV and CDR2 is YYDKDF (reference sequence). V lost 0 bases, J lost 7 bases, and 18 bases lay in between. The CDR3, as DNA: TGTGCCACCAGCAGAGATCTTGGACATTTGGGGAGTGGCTACACCTTC. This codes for CATSRDLGHLGSGYTF. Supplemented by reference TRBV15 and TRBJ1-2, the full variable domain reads DAMVIQNPRYQVTQFGKPVTLSCSQTLNHNVMYWYQQKSSQAPKLLFHYYDKDFNNEADTPDNFQSRRPNTSFCFLDIRSPGLGDTAMYLCATSRDLGHLGSGYTFGSGTRLTVV.

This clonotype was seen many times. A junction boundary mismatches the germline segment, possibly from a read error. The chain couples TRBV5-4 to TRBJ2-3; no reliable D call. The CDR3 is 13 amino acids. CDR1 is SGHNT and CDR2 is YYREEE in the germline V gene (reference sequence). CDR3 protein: CANSFAPGDTQYF. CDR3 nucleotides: TGTGCCAACAGCTTCGCCCCGGGAGATACGCAGTATTTT.

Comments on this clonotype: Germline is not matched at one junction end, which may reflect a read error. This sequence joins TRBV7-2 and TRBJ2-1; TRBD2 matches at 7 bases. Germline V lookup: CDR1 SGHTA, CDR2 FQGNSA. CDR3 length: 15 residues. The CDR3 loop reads CASSEITSEDNEQIF. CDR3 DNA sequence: TGTGCCAGCAGTGAAATCACTAGCGAAGATAATGAGCAGATCTTC.

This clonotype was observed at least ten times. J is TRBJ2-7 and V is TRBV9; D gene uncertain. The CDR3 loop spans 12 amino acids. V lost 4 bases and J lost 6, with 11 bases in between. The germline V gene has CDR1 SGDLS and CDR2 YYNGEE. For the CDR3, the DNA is TGTGCCAGCAGCATCACGGGCGGCGAGCAGTACTTC. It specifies CASSITGGEQYF.